This record covers a single TCR beta chain. The data stem from a study of neoadjuvant nivolumab and ipilimumab in lung cancer. The CDR3 is 14 amino acids. V lost 4 bases to trimming and J lost 7 bases, with 16 bases between them. In germline, CDR1 is SGHDT, CDR2 YYEEEE. The repertoire was sequenced with immunoSEQ multiplex PCR; TCRdb's copy has only in-frame clones and lacks some. The sample contains around 20,000 clones, 76% of which appear only once. The genes are TRBV5-6 and TRBJ2-3; D perhaps matches TRBD2 (6 bases). The sample here was tumor tissue, taken after neoadjuvant nivolumab, alone or with ipilimumab, at or shortly before surgery. This clonotype originated in an adult with non-small cell lung cancer. This CDR3 is CASSRTGSENTQYF. The CDR3 DNA reads as TGTGCCAGCAGCAGGACCGGGAGCGAGAATACGCAGTATTTT.